Shown below are 11 T cell receptor beta chains from a single sample sequenced in a study of T-cell memory formation after mild COVID-19. TCRdb called the 5' RACE reads again in MiXCR, with one record for every CDR3 protein. This sample yields 400,000 to 500,000 distinct CDR3 sequences, of which roughly 17% are seen a single time; approximately 21% belongs to the top ten. The sequencing sample was made of PBMCs or a T cell subset sorted from them (not recorded which). The receptors shown here come from a man aged 18-30 years who had mild COVID-19 (a few samples of this study predate the infection). Cell type and time point are not known.

This clonotype has just a few counts. CDR3 in amino acids: CASSTGTAFNQPQHF. CDR3 DNA: TGTGCCAGCAGTACCGGGACGGCCTTCAATCAGCCCCAGCATTTT. The chain has TRBV6-2 or TRBV6-3 and TRBJ1-5; TRBD1 is a possible D gene (5 bases). Germline V CDR1 and CDR2: MNHEY, SVGEGT. There are 15 residues in the CDR3. Deletions cut 5 bases from V and 3 bases from J, with 14 bases between.

The chain combines TRBV5-1 with TRBJ1-5, with D possibly being TRBD1 (5 bases). This CDR3 is 17 amino acids long. With 0 bases removed from V and 4 bases from J, the gap between germline ends came to 17 bases. Germline lookup yields CDR1 SGHRS and CDR2 YFSETQ. The CDR3 sequence is CASSLAPIDRFNQPQHF. CDR3 nucleotides: TGCGCCAGCAGCTTGGCCCCCATAGACAGATTTAATCAGCCCCAGCATTTT. Complete variable domain (other parts from reference TRBV5-1 and TRBJ1-5): KAGVTQTPRYLIKTRGQQVTLSCSPISGHRSVSWYQQTPGQGLQFLFEYFSETQRNKGNFPGRFSGRQFSNSRSEMNVSTLELGDSALYLCASSLAPIDRFNQPQHFGDGTRLSIL.

This clonotype appeared a few times. The chain is built from TRBV6-5 and TRBJ1-4; D gene unclear. CDR1 MNHEY and CDR2 SVGAGI come from the germline V gene. The CDR3 totals 14 residues. V dropped 8 bases and J dropped 0 bases, with 10 bases sitting between them. Here the CDR3 reads CASADVTTNEKLFF. As DNA, the CDR3 is TGTGCCAGCGCCGACGTAACAACTAATGAAAAACTGTTTTTT.

The chain couples TRBV7-2 to TRBJ2-5, with D uncertain. CDR3 size: 14 residues. Germline V gene data show CDR1 as SGHTA and CDR2 as FQGNSA. Trimming took 4 bases from V and 4 from J, leaving 13 bases between them. The CDR3 sequence is CASSSPLGSETQYF. DNA of the CDR3: TGTGCCAGCAGCTCACCCCTGGGCTCAGAGACCCAGTACTTC. The full variable domain, rest sourced from reference TRBV7-2 and TRBJ2-5, is GAGVSQSPSNKVTEKGKDVELRCDPISGHTALYWYRQSLGQGLEFLIYFQGNSAPDKSGLPSDRFSAERTGGSVSTLTIQRTQQEDSAVYLCASSSPLGSETQYFGPGTRLLVL.

A few counts support this clonotype. The chain couples TRBV5-4 to TRBJ2-7; 11 positions agree with TRBD1. This CDR3 has 13 residues. Per the germline V gene, CDR1 is SGHNT and CDR2 is YYREEE (reference sequence). V lost 5 bases to trimming and J lost 5 bases; unmatched junction nucleotides: 3. The CDR3 here is CASRDRGRDEQYF. CDR3 sequence (DNA): TGTGCCAGCAGGGACAGGGGGCGCGACGAGCAGTACTTC.

The chain uses TRBV6-5 and TRBJ2-2; D is unresolved. V was shortened by 9 bases and J by 0 bases, with 14 bases between the two germline ends. CDR3 size: 15 residues. The germline gives CDR1 MNHEY, CDR2 SVGAGI. CDR3 residues: CASHKTNPNTGELFF. The CDR3 DNA follows: TGTGCCAGTCATAAAACTAATCCGAACACCGGGGAGCTGTTTTTT.

This clonotype was picked up a small number of times. The chain couples TRBV5-5 to TRBJ2-3; a possible D gene is TRBD1 (6 bases). The CDR3 has 16 residues. V was shortened by 2 bases and J by 7 bases, with 20 bases between the two germline ends. Germline V gene sequence: CDR1 SGHKS, CDR2 YYEKEE (reference sequence). CDR3 protein: CASSFERGGSLYTQYF. DNA of the CDR3: TGTGCCAGCAGCTTCGAACGAGGGGGTAGCCTATATACGCAGTATTTT.

This sequence joins TRBV5-1 and TRBJ2-5; 9 nucleotides agree with TRBD1. Germline V CDR1 and CDR2: SGHRS, YFSETQ. The CDR3 is made up of 13 amino acids. V lost 3 bases, J lost 13 bases, and 10 bases stayed unmatched. CDR3 coding DNA: TGCGCCAGCAGCTGGACAGGGGACGGGTCGGGGTACTTC. Its protein product is CASSWTGDGSGYF.

The sample holds a few counts of this clonotype. This CDR3 reads CASSPLIRSGNTIYF. CDR3 DNA: TGTGCCAGCTCACCATTGATACGCTCTGGAAACACCATATATTTT. The chain has TRBV18 and TRBJ1-3; D uncertain. CDR3 length: 15 residues. Germline V gene sequence: CDR1 KGHSH, CDR2 LQKENI. With 2 bases removed from V and 0 bases from J, the gap between germline ends came to 8 bases.

This clonotype turned up a few times. V usage is TRBV9 and J usage is TRBJ2-1, with D unclear. The CDR3 is made up of 12 amino acids. With 2 bases removed from V and 7 bases from J, the gap between germline ends came to 7 bases. Germline lookup yields CDR1 SGDLS and CDR2 YYNGEE. The CDR3 nucleotides are TGTGCCAGCAGCGTTTACGCAAATGAGCAGTTCTTC. It specifies CASSVYANEQFF.

There are many counts of this clonotype. The V gene is TRBV14, the J gene TRBJ2-7; the match to TRBD1 covers 11 bases. CDR3 length equals 14 residues. J lost 5 bases, V lost 5 bases, and 5 bases had no gene match. Germline lookup yields CDR1 SGHDN and CDR2 FVKESK. The CDR3 is CASSSRDRGNEQYF. The CDR3 region has the DNA TGTGCCAGCAGCTCCCGGGACAGGGGGAACGAGCAGTACTTC.